This TCR beta chain was documented in a study of control samples from healthy donors and cancer patients. Profiled with immunoSEQ multiplex PCR; TCRdb holds only in-frame clones, not every one. The table records approximately 52,000 clones, 70% to 90% of them present only once. The germline V and J ends were trimmed by 0 bases and 1 base, with 6 bases remaining between them. Germline values: CDR1 SGHRS, CDR2 YFSETQ. The CDR3 length is 14 residues. The sequence was obtained from a man aged 50 or older in good health. The sample comprised blood. This chain links TRBV5-1 with TRBJ2-3; D ambiguous. CDR3: CASSLGAGTDTQYF. In DNA form, the CDR3 reads TGCGCCAGCAGCTTGGGGGCAGGCACAGATACGCAGTATTTT.